This TCR beta chain appears in the sequencing data of a study of T cell changes during pregnancy in multiple sclerosis. Data came from immunoSEQ multiplex PCR; TCRdb stores just in-frame clones and leaves some out. The sample lists 40,000 to 50,000 clones; roughly nine tenths were seen once. Deletions cut 1 base from V and 1 base from J, with 12 bases between. The CDR3 has 16 amino acids. Germline loops: CDR1 LGHNA, CDR2 YSLEER. V usage is TRBV4-3 and J usage is TRBJ2-3; a possible D gene is TRBD2 (6 bases). The source of this sequence is a female donor with multiple sclerosis, enrolled in a pregnancy study. Sequenced here: CD4+ T cells from peripheral blood mononuclear cells, sampled in the first trimester of pregnancy. The CDR3 bases are TGCGCCAGCAGCCAAGTTCCGGGCGGGGGCACAGATACGCAGTATTTT. Protein: CASSQVPGGGTDTQYF.